This T cell receptor beta chain stems from a study of CD8 T cells in Susac syndrome (dated by TCRdb to between 2017 and 2020). Background for the entire study: Of the Susac syndrome patients who were sequenced, about six had clinically active disease and roughly eight were in clinical remission. At blood withdrawal, Susac syndrome patients were either therapy-naive, taking corticosteroids (in some cases with IVIg as well), or taking IVIg alone. Repertoire sequencing was used to test whether CD8+ T cell activation and differentiation in Susac syndrome was antigen driven. The clonality of the CD8+ T cell repertoire was compared across 11 to 12 healthy donors, around 14 Susac syndrome patients and 15 multiple sclerosis patients.

Peripheral blood CD8+ and CD4+ T cells from healthy donors, Susac syndrome patients and multiple sclerosis patients were profiled using high-throughput TCR beta sequencing. Susac syndrome patients met recently defined diagnostic criteria for definite or probable disease. CD8+ TEMRA cells were enriched by FACS, while bulk CD8+ and CD4+ T cells were purified by magnetic negative isolation. Blood was drawn into EDTA tubes, processed within 24 hours, and PBMCs were isolated by density gradient centrifugation. PBMCs intended for TCR sequencing were cryopreserved in liquid nitrogen and were subsequently thawed in a 37 degrees C water bath. The sorted or isolated CD4+, CD8+ and CD8+ TEMRA cells reached a purity of at least 90%. With respect to this clonotype: Its antigen remains undetermined. Qualities for individual bases were not recorded, and no much larger clone is one base off.

Points the paper makes about the study in general: In the total CD8+ and CD8+ TEMRA repertoires, sixteen and five Susac-specific public clones, respectively, were identified. Susac syndrome CD8+ repertoires showed clonal expansion, highest in CD8+ TEMRA cells and greater in clinically active than remitting patients. The number of individuals in the TCR sequencing and HLA analysis was recognized as being relatively small.

RNA was extracted with the RNeasy kit and roughly 0.5 to 1 ug was reverse transcribed using random hexamers. The immunoSEQ multiplex PCR assay, covering 54 Vbeta and 13 Jbeta segments, was used to amplify TCR beta CDR3 regions. Bias from PCR amplification was corrected by using a synthetic template baseline for primer optimization and for computational correction. The source study handled its data this way. Reads were annotated to V, D and J genes according to IMGT and were analyzed with immunoSEQ Analyzer, with only productive sequences retained. Clonality was computed as one minus Shannon entropy normalized by log2 of the number of productive unique sequences. Public and private clones were assessed among the 100 most prevalent clones of each patient and control. A clone was defined as Susac-specific if it was absent from the healthy and MS cohorts, from roughly 990 published viral clones and from other ImmuneACCESS disease sequences. TCRdb reanalyzed the raw reads on its own, using fastp at Q25 for trimming and MiXCR for clone calling, and kept in-frame beta chains. Every entry covers one CDR3 protein and lists the most common genes and DNA from its rows. These V and J calls rely on TCRdb rather than the paper's analysis. The sample table lists tens of thousands of distinct CDR3 sequences, approximately 96% of them with a count of one. Jointly, the top ten make up approximately 0.57% of the sample.

Trimming costs V 4 bases and J 4 bases, and their ends lie 17 bases apart. The germline V gene gives CDR1 as SQVTM and CDR2 as ANQGSEA. The CDR3 runs 14 amino acids, cysteine and phenylalanine included. Only CDR3 DNA is held: 42 bases, read in frame from base 1. Sample: CD8+ T cells from PBMCs. Here the chain combines TRBV29-1 and TRBJ2-7; the D gene is perhaps TRBD2, from 6 matching bases. The origin of this receptor is a human donor with Susac syndrome. The DNA reads TGCAGCGTTGTACCGGGACGGGGAGGATACGAGCAGTACTTC. It translates as CSVVPGRGGYEQYF.